A selection of T cell receptor beta chains follows, all from one sample in a study of T-cell memory formation after mild COVID-19. Via MiXCR, TCRdb re-called the 5' RACE reads, giving one row per CDR3 protein. The sample lists a few hundred thousand distinct CDR3 sequences, approximately 15% seen once, with around 23% in the top ten. Sequenced material: PBMCs or a T cell subset sorted from them (not recorded which). All receptors derive from a man aged 18 to 29 who had mild COVID-19 (a few samples of this study predate the infection). Cell type and time point are not known. The CDR3 runs from the conserved cysteine through the conserved F or W. The D gene is left open where the match is weak. A row's size may be missing; if present it is once, few, many or a size class.

V gene	D gene	CDR3 length	J gene	clone size	CDR3 protein	CDR3 DNA
TRBV7-2	-	14	TRBJ1-6	-	CASSLGWGGSPLHF	TGTGCCAGCAGCTTAGGGTGGGGCGGCTCACCCCTCCACTTT
TRBV15	TRBD1	16	TRBJ1-6	few	CATSRGRGQGASPLHF	TGTGCCACCAGCAGAGGTCGCGGACAGGGGGCATCTCCCCTCCACTTT
TRBV5-4	-	14	TRBJ1-6	-	CASSRSSYNSPLHF	TGTGCCAGCAGCCGGAGCTCCTATAATTCACCCCTCCACTTT
TRBV5-6	-	16	TRBJ1-2	few	CASSHTDSGEASGYTF	TGTGCCAGCAGCCACACGGATTCAGGGGAGGCTAGCGGCTACACCTTC
TRBV10-3	-	14	TRBJ1-2	-	CAISESTQGSGYTF	TGTGCCATCAGTGAGTCGACACAGGGCAGCGGCTACACCTTC
TRBV6-5	TRBD2	14	TRBJ2-1	many	CASSGGSSYNEQFF	TGTGCCAGCAGCGGGGGGAGCTCCTACAATGAGCAGTTCTTC
TRBV4-1	-	15	TRBJ1-4	few	CASSQSMGVSEKLFF	TGCGCCAGCAGCCAATCTATGGGGGTTTCGGAAAAACTGTTTTTT
TRBV7-2	-	16	TRBJ1-2	few	CASSLDLRDGNYGYTF	TGTGCCAGCAGCTTAGACCTCCGGGACGGAAACTATGGCTACACCTTC
TRBV7-2	-	15	TRBJ2-3	-	CASSLAGLWPDTQYF	TGTGCCAGCAGCTTAGCCGGACTATGGCCAGATACGCAGTATTTT
TRBV4-2	TRBD1	16	TRBJ1-1	few	CASSQEEGQLGTEAFF	TGTGCCAGCAGCCAAGAGGAGGGACAGTTAGGCACTGAAGCTTTCTTT
TRBV29-1	TRBD1	13	TRBJ1-2	few	CSGTGVDEYGYTF	TGCAGCGGTACAGGGGTTGACGAGTACGGCTACACCTTC
TRBV19	TRBD1	13	TRBJ2-7	-	CACGIDRGGEQYF	TGTGCCTGCGGGATCGACAGGGGAGGCGAGCAGTACTTC
TRBV7-2	-	15	TRBJ1-1	-	CASSLGGAQGVGAFF	TGTGCCAGCAGCTTAGGAGGGGCACAGGGAGTCGGAGCTTTCTTT
TRBV28	-	14	TRBJ1-1	-	CASSLSGGRTEAFF	TGTGCCAGCAGTTTAAGTGGGGGCCGGACTGAAGCTTTCTTT
TRBV9	-	15	TRBJ2-3	few	CASSVAVGRTDTQYF	TGTGCCAGCAGCGTAGCGGTGGGACGCACAGATACGCAGTATTTT
TRBV20-1	-	14	TRBJ2-4	few	CSARPSVAKNIQYF	TGCAGTGCAAGACCGTCTGTAGCCAAAAACATTCAGTACTTC
TRBV6-5	-	16	TRBJ1-3	once	CASSYGGADSGNTIYF	TGTGCCAGCAGTTACGGAGGGGCCGACTCTGGAAACACCATATATTTT
TRBV20-1	-	12	TRBJ1-3	few	CSAPGTGNTIYF	TGCAGTGCTCCAGGGACTGGAAACACCATATATTTT
TRBV12-5	TRBD1	13	TRBJ2-7	-	CASGLWTGREQYF	TGTGCTAGTGGTTTGTGGACAGGTCGCGAGCAGTACTTC
TRBV6-5	-	15	TRBJ2-5	-	CASSYAGLPSRTQYF	TGTGCCAGCAGTTACGCGGGACTCCCTTCCCGGACCCAGTACTTC
TRBV7-9	-	11	TRBJ1-4	many	CASSTHEKLFF	TGTGCCAGCAGCACCCATGAAAAACTGTTTTTT
TRBV18	-	15	TRBJ2-1	few	CASSPTGTSYNEQFF	TGTGCCAGCTCTCCGACCGGGACGTCCTACAATGAGCAGTTCTTC
TRBV20-1	-	14	TRBJ2-3	many	CSATRGGFTDTQYF	TGCAGTGCTACGAGGGGGGGTTTCACAGATACGCAGTATTTT
TRBV12-3/TRBV12-4	-	13	TRBJ1-2	few	CASSPDGPYGYTF	TGTGCCAGCAGTCCAGACGGACCCTATGGCTACACCTTC
TRBV24-1	TRBD1	13	TRBJ1-5	few	CATSETGVPAQHF	TGTGCCACCAGTGAAACAGGGGTCCCGGCCCAGCATTTT
TRBV14	-	16	TRBJ2-5	-	CASSPGRVFNQETQYF	TGTGCCAGCAGCCCGGGGCGGGTCTTCAACCAAGAGACCCAGTACTTC
TRBV29-1	-	13	TRBJ1-5	few	CSAGELRNQPQHF	TGCAGCGCCGGGGAGCTCCGCAATCAGCCCCAGCATTTT
TRBV7-8	-	15	TRBJ1-2	-	CASSLVWSSAYGYTF	TGTGCCAGCAGCTTAGTATGGTCGTCCGCCTATGGCTACACCTTC
TRBV11-2	-	17	TRBJ2-2	few	CASSLGPGQGWTGELFF	TGTGCCAGCAGCTTAGGGCCGGGGCAGGGCTGGACCGGGGAGCTGTTTTTT
TRBV7-3	-	14	TRBJ2-1	few	CASSLQGANNEQFF	TGTGCCAGCAGCTTACAGGGTGCCAACAATGAGCAGTTCTTC
TRBV7-3	-	15	TRBJ2-3	-	CASSQTGPALGTQYF	TGTGCCAGCAGCCAAACGGGTCCCGCCCTTGGTACGCAGTATTTT
TRBV4-1	-	11	TRBJ1-1	few	CASTGTTEAFF	TGCGCCAGCACAGGGACCACTGAAGCTTTCTTT
TRBV10-3	-	14	TRBJ2-3	-	CAIRPRTSTDTQYF	TGTGCCATCAGACCCAGGACTAGCACAGATACGCAGTATTTT
TRBV10-3	-	15	TRBJ2-1	many	CAIRDAGTHGNEQFF	TGTGCCATCAGGGATGCCGGGACCCACGGCAATGAGCAGTTCTTC
TRBV10-3	TRBD1	12	TRBJ1-1	-	CAISEPDRWAFF	TGTGCCATCAGTGAGCCGGACAGGTGGGCTTTCTTT
TRBV7-2	-	14	TRBJ2-7	-	CASSARRKDYEQYF	TGTGCCAGCAGCGCCCGAAGGAAGGACTACGAGCAGTACTTC
TRBV7-2	-	13	TRBJ1-2	few	CASTTDRGNGYTF	TGTGCCAGCACCACCGATAGGGGAAATGGCTACACCTTC
TRBV18	TRBD1	15	TRBJ2-5	-	CASSPWGQAVETQYF	TGTGCCAGCTCACCTTGGGGACAGGCCGTGGAGACCCAGTACTTC
TRBV20-1	TRBD1	13	TRBJ2-5	-	CSARDRGRETQYF	TGCAGTGCAAGGGACAGGGGGCGGGAGACCCAGTACTTC
TRBV19	-	14	TRBJ1-2	few	CASSIPTDRYGYTF	TGTGCCAGTAGTATTCCGACGGATAGATATGGCTACACCTTC